This TCR beta chain is drawn from a study of blood T cell repertoires in COVID-19. Using immunoSEQ multiplex PCR, the repertoire was profiled, and TCRdb retains in-frame clones only, with some absent. The sample lists fewer than 250,000 clones, approximately 84% seen once, with roughly 3.2% in the top ten. Cohorts were determined from participant-reported clinical history. The CDR3 is made up of 13 amino acids. Germline assignment: CDR1 SNHLY and CDR2 FYNNEI. V shed 6 bases, J shed 4 bases, and the junction held 4 bases outside the gene matches. The sample consisted of PBMCs or T cells enriched from blood (not recorded which). This TCR was recovered from a woman in her 30s who had recovered from COVID-19. The V and J genes are TRBV2 and TRBJ2-5, with TRBD1 matching over 8 bases. The CDR3 region has the DNA TGTGCCAGCAGGCAGACAGGGGTAGAGACCCAGTACTTC. It is translated as CASRQTGVETQYF.